Following are 11 T cell receptor beta chains from one sample sequenced in a study of metastatic and nonmetastatic thyroid tumors. Each patient came to thyroid surgery without any prior treatment (of any kind). TCRdb recomputed clones from the PCR reads via MiXCR. The sample has about 17,000 clones; 20% to 30% are singletons. The sample taken for sequencing was tumor tissue. All receptors derive from a female donor with papillary thyroid cancer or a benign thyroid nodule (not recorded which). Some clones in this sample may be carry-over from other donors' samples.

This clone was seen more than once but under ten times. The chain couples TRBV29-1 to TRBJ1-2; D call uncertain. Germline CDR1 and CDR2: SQVTM and ANQGSEA. The V end lost 1 base, the J end lost 10 bases, and 10 bases lay between the germline ends. The CDR3 covers 11 residues. The CDR3 spells CSVEGVWYYTF. CDR3 DNA: TGCAGCGTTGAAGGTGTTTGGTACTACACCTTC.

In regard to this clone: A read error may account for a junction end that differs from germline. V and J are TRBV6-1 and TRBJ2-3; perhaps D is TRBD1 or TRBD2 (6 bases each). This CDR3 has 16 residues. CDR1 MNHNS and CDR2 SASEGT come from the germline V gene. The CDR3, as DNA: TGTGCCAGCACCCCCCCGTCGGGGGCCCTCACAGATACTCAGTATTTT. This codes for CASTPPSGALTDTQYF.

The chain is built from TRBV6-1 and TRBJ2-7; no clear D gene. From germline, CDR1 is MNHNS and CDR2 SASEGT. The CDR3 is made up of 13 amino acids. V was clipped by 5 bases and J by 9 bases, with 17 bases between them. CDR3 protein: CASSQLHVIPQYF. CDR3 nucleotide sequence: TGTGCCAGCAGTCAGTTACATGTAATCCCGCAGTACTTC.

In its sample, this clone was seen a few times. This may be a read error: a much more frequent sequence differs by one nucleotide. The chain couples TRBV28 to TRBJ1-4; TRBD1 aligns across 7 bases. Per germline, CDR1 MDHEN and CDR2 SYDVKM. The CDR3 length is 15 residues. J lost 8 bases, V lost 2 bases, and 8 bases had no gene match. This CDR3 is CASSLPGQFSEKLFF. The CDR3 DNA reads TGTGCCAGCAGTTTACCGGGACAGTTTTCCGAAAAACTGTTTTTT. The complete variable domain, with remaining parts taken from reference TRBV28 and TRBJ1-4, reads DVKVTQSSRYLVKRTGEKVFLECVQDMDHENMFWYRQDPGLGLRLIYFSYDVKMKEKGDIPEGYSVSREKKERFSLILESASTNQTSMYLCASSLPGQFSEKLFFGSGTQLSVL.

This clone was detected many times. CDR3 nucleotide sequence: TGTGCCAGCAGCCCCCTTAGCGTGGTGAATTCACCCCTCCACTTT. This encodes CASSPLSVVNSPLHF. The V gene is TRBV3-1, the J gene TRBJ1-6; D remains unclear. The ends were cut back, 4 bases at V and 7 bases at J, with 14 bases in the middle. CDR1 and CDR2 from the germline V gene are LGHDT and YNNKEL (reference sequence). The CDR3 totals 15 residues.

The chain has TRBV19 and TRBJ1-3; D gene unclear. Germline V CDR1 and CDR2: LNHDA, SQIVND (reference sequence). The CDR3 runs to 13 residues. Trimming took off 4 bases at V and 4 bases at J, with 8 bases between the two ends. In DNA, the CDR3 is TGTGCCAGTAGTACCTTCTCCGGAAACACCATATATTTT. Translation: CASSTFSGNTIYF. Filled out from reference TRBV19 and TRBJ1-3, the complete variable domain reads DGGITQSPKYLFRKEGQNVTLSCEQNLNHDAMYWYRQDPGQGLRLIYYSQIVNDFQKGDIAEGYSVSREKKESFPLTVTSAQKNPTAFYLCASSTFSGNTIYFGEGSWLTVV.

CDR3 sequence: CASSLGTIGGGAWYEQYF. CDR3 sequence (DNA): TGCGCCAGCAGCTTGGGCACCATCGGAGGGGGCGCTTGGTACGAGCAGTACTTC. The V gene is TRBV5-1, the J gene TRBJ2-7, with D possibly being TRBD1 (7 bases). Looked up from germline, CDR1 is SGHRS and CDR2 is YFSETQ. This CDR3 is built from 18 residues. The V end lost 0 bases, the J end lost 4 bases, and 23 bases lay between the germline ends.

This clone was detected only a few times. A junction end diverges from the germline sequence, so it may reflect a read error. The chain couples TRBV6-5 to TRBJ1-1; the D is unclear. The CDR3 totals 13 residues. The germline V gene has CDR1 MNHEY and CDR2 SVGAGI. In DNA form, the CDR3 reads TGTGCCAGCAGTGACTCGGACAACACTGAAGCTTTCTTT. Translated: CASSDSDNTEAFF.

This clone appeared many times. The rearrangement links TRBV12-3 or TRBV12-4 to TRBJ1-4, with D possibly being TRBD1 (6 bases). The V gene lost 7 bases and the J gene lost 7 bases, with 19 bases spanning the gap. CDR3 length: 15 amino acids. The CDR3 DNA follows: TGTGCCAGCACCGTACAACAGGGTGCTACTGAAAAACTGTTTTTT. It specifies CASTVQQGATEKLFF.

J is TRBJ2-3 and V is TRBV6-5; tentative D call: TRBD2 (6 bases). The CDR3 is made up of 13 amino acids. Trimming removed 8 bases from V and 4 bases from J, with 13 bases in between. Germline CDR1 and CDR2: MNHEY and SVGAGI. For the CDR3, the DNA is TGTGCCAGCCGTTTTCGGGGGTCAGATACGCAGTATTTT. Translated: CASRFRGSDTQYF.

This clone was seen repeatedly, ten times or more. The chain joins TRBV20-1 to TRBJ2-3, with TRBD1 matching over 7 bases. J was trimmed by 2 bases and V by 0 bases; bases with no gene match: 5. Germline V gene sequence: CDR1 DFQATT, CDR2 SNEGSKA (reference sequence). The CDR3 is 15 amino acids. The DNA for the CDR3 is TGCAGTGCTAGAGAAGGGACAGACCTCACAGATACGCAGTATTTT. Its protein product is CSAREGTDLTDTQYF.